This T cell receptor (beta chain) was identified in a study of control samples from healthy donors and cancer patients. This table comes from immunoSEQ multiplex PCR, and its TCRdb copy is limited to in-frame clones, with some not included. The repertoire has about 170,000 clones, 91% of them found once; the top ten carry about 1.6%. Trimming shortened V by 0 bases and J by 6 bases, and 10 bases separated the two germline ends. Germline V lookup: CDR1 MRHNA, CDR2 SNTAGT. This CDR3 comprises 14 residues. With regard to this clone: Other DNA variants within this sample encode the same CDR3.

The chain has TRBV6-4 and TRBJ2-3; D perhaps matches TRBD2 (5 bases). The sequence was collected from a woman in her 30s in good health. The source material was blood. This chain's CDR3 is CASSDSRGGDTQYF. CDR3 nucleotide sequence: TGTGCCAGCAGTGACTCCCGGGGTGGGGATACGCAGTATTTT.